What follows are 8 T cell receptor beta chains derived from one specimen sequenced in a study of shared clonotypes between healthy human individuals. Profiling relied on immunoSEQ multiplex PCR, and the TCRdb table lists in-frame clones only, not all of them. Of millions of clones listed, about 95% are singletons. CD45RO-negative CD8 cells positively selected for CCR7 made up the naive population, which excluded terminally differentiated effector memory CD45RA+ cells. Sequenced: naive CD8+ T cells sorted from blood. The receptors shown here come from a man between 18 and 29 years old in good health.

The chain couples TRBV6-6 to TRBJ2-5, with 12 bases identical to TRBD2. There are 14 residues in the CDR3. Per the germline V gene, CDR1 is MNHNY and CDR2 is SVGAGI (reference sequence). Trimming removed 5 bases from V and 4 bases from J; junction bases left unmatched: 2. The CDR3 region has the DNA TGTGCCAGCAGTCTAGCGGGGGGGCGAGAGACCCAGTACTTC. Amino acids: CASSLAGGRETQYF.

This sequence joins TRBV7-9 and TRBJ2-5; the D gene is possibly TRBD1 (6 bases). Germline CDR1 and CDR2: SEHNR and FQNEAQ (reference sequence). Trimming shortened V by 5 bases and J by 3 bases, and 13 bases separated the two germline ends. The CDR3 is made up of 14 amino acids. CDR3 DNA: TGTGCCAGCAGCGACAAACAGGGCGAAGAGACCCAGTACTTC. Residues: CASSDKQGEETQYF.

This rearrangement joins TRBV19 to TRBJ2-7, with D maybe TRBD2 (5 bases). This CDR3 is built from 15 residues. Germline CDR1 reads LNHDA; CDR2 reads SQIVND (reference sequence). Trimming cost V 8 bases and J 2 bases, with 19 bases left between them. CDR3 coding DNA: TGTGCCAGTCGGGCCGAGGCTAGCACTCCCTACGAGCAGTACTTC. Translating gives CASRAEASTPYEQYF.

This chain links TRBV5-5 with TRBJ1-5; D perhaps matches TRBD1 (5 bases). This CDR3 has 15 amino acids. The germline V gene encodes CDR1 SGHKS and CDR2 YYEKEE (reference sequence). Between the trimmed V and J ends, which lost 2 bases and 0 bases, there was a span of 9 bases. In nucleotides, the CDR3 is TGTGCCAGCAGCTTCGGACATGATAGCAATCAGCCCCAGCATTTT. Protein product: CASSFGHDSNQPQHF.

V and J are TRBV13 and TRBJ2-7, with D possibly TRBD1 on 6 matching bases. The germline CDR1 and CDR2 sequences are PRHDT and FYEKMQ (reference sequence). V was pared by 2 bases and J by 3 bases, with 17 bases between. This CDR3 has 16 residues. CDR3: CASSLSATGPHYEQYF. DNA of the CDR3: TGTGCCAGCAGCTTATCCGCGACAGGCCCCCACTACGAGCAGTACTTC. Full variable domain (missing parts from reference TRBV13 and TRBJ2-7): AAGVIQSPRHLIKEKRETATLKCYPIPRHDTVYWYQQGPGQDPQFLISFYEKMQSDKGSIPDRFSAQQFSDYHSELNMSSLELGDSALYFCASSLSATGPHYEQYFGPGTRLTVT.

The rearrangement joins TRBV28 to TRBJ1-1; D unclear. The length of the CDR3 is 14 residues. Germline V gene lookup returns CDR1 MDHEN and CDR2 SYDVKM. Trimming removed 3 bases at V and 3 bases at J, with 11 bases between. DNA of the CDR3: TGTGCCAGCAGTTTCCGATCCCCAGACACTGAAGCTTTCTTT. Residues: CASSFRSPDTEAFF.

The V call is TRBV11-2, the J call TRBJ2-7; 10 nucleotides agree with TRBD1. CDR3 size: 13 residues. V shed 6 bases, J shed 4 bases, and the junction held 3 bases outside the gene matches. Germline V CDR1 and CDR2: SGHAT, FQNNGV. The DNA of the CDR3 is TGTGCCAGCAGTGGGGACAGGGGATACGAGCAGTACTTC. Amino acid sequence: CASSGDRGYEQYF. The full variable domain, rest sourced from reference TRBV11-2 and TRBJ2-7, is EAGVAQSPRYKIIEKRQSVAFWCNPISGHATLYWYQQILGQGPKLLIQFQNNGVVDDSQLPKDRFSAERLKGVDSTLKIQPAKLEDSAVYLCASSGDRGYEQYFGPGTRLTVT.

The chain employs TRBV28 and TRBJ2-7, with D possibly matching TRBD1 (6 bases). The V and J ends lost 6 bases and 4 bases respectively, with 16 bases between them. Germline V gene lookup returns CDR1 MDHEN and CDR2 SYDVKM. CDR3 length equals 14 residues. The CDR3 DNA reads TGTGCCAGCAGACACCCCGGGACACCTTACGAGCAGTACTTC. It specifies CASRHPGTPYEQYF. The full variable domain, with the rest looked up from reference TRBV28 and TRBJ2-7, is DVKVTQSSRYLVKRTGEKVFLECVQDMDHENMFWYRQDPGLGLRLIYFSYDVKMKEKGDIPEGYSVSREKKERFSLILESASTNQTSMYLCASRHPGTPYEQYFGPGTRLTVT.